The clone carrying this TCR beta chain was seen a handful of times. These data belong to a study of blood T cell repertoires in COVID-19. Original processing notes: Reference gene primer amplification in the assay estimated nucleated cell counts. The table came from immunoSEQ multiplex PCR; TCRdb's copy has only in-frame clones and leaves some out. V and J calls and clone size come straight from that table; D and trimming were deduced from the DNA. The repertoire includes 180,000 or so clones, 70% to 80% of them detected once, and approximately 13% sits in the top ten. V gave up 6 bases and J gave up 9 bases, with 18 bases separating them. The CDR3 runs to 13 residues. The germline V gene encodes CDR1 MNHEY and CDR2 SVGAGI.

This clonotype was obtained from a man aged 50 or older who had recovered from COVID-19. The specimen sequenced was peripheral blood. The V and J genes are TRBV6-5 and TRBJ2-7, with a possible D match to TRBD1 (5 bases). CDR3 protein: CASRKNHRSLQYF. The CDR3 DNA follows: TGTGCCAGCAGAAAAAATCACAGGTCGTTGCAGTACTTC.